This T cell receptor beta chain was sequenced during a study of T cell repertoires in cytomegalovirus infection. Across the whole study: Researchers turned to recently identified HLA-C-restricted CMV epitopes as well as well-studied HLA-B-restricted ones. Carrying CMV and the relevant HLA type showed in public TCR beta signatures. Findings and limits, study-wide: Totalled public TCR beta family frequency picked out people who carried CMV plus the relevant HLA. The ex vivo response was dominated by HLA-C-restricted CMV-specific TCR beta clonotypes.

For this clonotype: Its antigen remains unidentified.

Each CDR3 protein gets one entry after TCRdb re-called the reads with MiXCR. The sample includes under 850,000 distinct CDR3 sequences, around 35% seen only once; the top ten take about 20%. In germline, CDR1 is SGHVS, CDR2 FNYEAQ. This CDR3 has 15 amino acids. V was clipped by 3 bases and J by 3 bases; unmatched bases: 7. This sequence joins TRBV7-6 and TRBJ2-5, with 7 bases that match TRBD1. The sample consisted of cultured PBMCs, taken from culture after CMV antigen stimulation. The sequence derives from a human donor in good health (CMV status not recorded). Some clones in this sample may be carry-over from other donors' samples. Written as DNA, the CDR3 is TGTGCCAGCAGCTTCCGGGACAGAGAAGAAGAGACCCAGTACTTC. Translated, it gives CASSFRDREEETQYF.